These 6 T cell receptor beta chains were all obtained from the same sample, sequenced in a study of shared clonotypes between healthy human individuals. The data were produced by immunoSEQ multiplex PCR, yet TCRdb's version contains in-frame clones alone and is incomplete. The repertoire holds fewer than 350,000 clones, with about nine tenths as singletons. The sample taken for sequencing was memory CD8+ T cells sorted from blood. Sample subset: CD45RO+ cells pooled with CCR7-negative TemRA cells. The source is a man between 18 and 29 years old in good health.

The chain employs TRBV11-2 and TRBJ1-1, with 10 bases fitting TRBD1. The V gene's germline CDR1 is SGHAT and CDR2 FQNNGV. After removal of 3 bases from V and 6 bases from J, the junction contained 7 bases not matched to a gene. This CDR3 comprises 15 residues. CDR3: CASSFPGTGEAEAFF. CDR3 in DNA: TGTGCCAGCAGCTTCCCCGGGACAGGGGAAGCTGAAGCTTTCTTT.

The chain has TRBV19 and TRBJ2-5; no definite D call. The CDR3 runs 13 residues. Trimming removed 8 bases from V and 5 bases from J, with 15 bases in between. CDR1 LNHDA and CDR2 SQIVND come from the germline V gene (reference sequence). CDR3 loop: CASAWRVGETQYF. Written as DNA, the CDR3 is TGTGCCAGTGCCTGGCGAGTCGGGGAGACCCAGTACTTC.

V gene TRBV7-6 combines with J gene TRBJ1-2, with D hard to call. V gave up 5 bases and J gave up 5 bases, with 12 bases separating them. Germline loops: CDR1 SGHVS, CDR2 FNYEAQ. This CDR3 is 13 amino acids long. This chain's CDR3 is CASSPPLTYGYTF. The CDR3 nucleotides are TGTGCCAGCAGCCCCCCTTTGACTTATGGCTACACCTTC.

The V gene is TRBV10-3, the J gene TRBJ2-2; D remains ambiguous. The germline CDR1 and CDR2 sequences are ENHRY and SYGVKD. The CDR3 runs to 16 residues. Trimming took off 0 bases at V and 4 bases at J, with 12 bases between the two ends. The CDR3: CAISESEVIFTGELFF. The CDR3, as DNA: TGTGCCATCAGTGAGTCGGAAGTGATTTTCACCGGGGAGCTGTTTTTT.

CDR3 sequence: CASSYGWGAGYTF. The CDR3 coding sequence is TGTGCCAGCAGTTACGGTTGGGGGGCTGGCTACACCTTC. This chain uses TRBV6-5 with TRBJ1-2; D might be TRBD1 (6 bases). Trimming shortened V by 2 bases and J by 7 bases, and 11 bases separated the two germline ends. CDR1 MNHEY and CDR2 SVGAGI come from the germline V gene. CDR3 length equals 13 residues.

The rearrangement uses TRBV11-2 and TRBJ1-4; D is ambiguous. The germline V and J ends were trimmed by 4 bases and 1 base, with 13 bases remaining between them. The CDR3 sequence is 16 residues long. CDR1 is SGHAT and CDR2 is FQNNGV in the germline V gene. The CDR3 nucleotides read TGTGCCAGCAGCTCCCTGACTACAAGAACTAATGAAAAACTGTTTTTT. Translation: CASSSLTTRTNEKLFF.